Below, 15 T cell receptor beta chains from the same sample are listed, as sequenced in a study of CD8 T cells in Susac syndrome. RNA totalling roughly 0.45 to 1 ug underwent reverse transcription with random hexamers. MiXCR, applied by TCRdb to the immunoSEQ multiplex PCR reads, yields one record per CDR3 protein. The table lists about 180,000 distinct CDR3 sequences, about 93% of them singletons. The sequenced sample was CD4+ T cells from PBMCs. Receptor source: a human donor with Susac syndrome.

The chain has TRBV20-1 and TRBJ2-7, with 8 positions matching TRBD1. The CDR3 has 14 residues. V trimming: 2 bases; J trimming: 4 bases; junction bases outside the gene matches: 7. CDR1 is DFQATT, CDR2 SNEGSKA, per germline (reference sequence). The CDR3 is CSARRQGARYEQYF. CDR3 bases: TGCAGTGCTAGACGGCAGGGGGCGCGGTACGAGCAGTACTTC.

The chain couples TRBV18 to TRBJ2-1; D remains ambiguous. CDR3 length: 14 amino acids. V was trimmed by 3 bases and J by 5 bases, leaving 11 bases between them. Germline assignment: CDR1 KGHSH and CDR2 LQKENI. The CDR3 protein is CASSPRAQNNEQFF. CDR3 sequence (DNA): TGTGCCAGCTCACCCCGGGCCCAGAACAATGAGCAGTTCTTC.

The chain has TRBV5-1 and TRBJ2-5; 7 nucleotides match TRBD1. Trimming removed 0 bases from V and 3 bases from J; junction bases left unmatched: 5. The germline V gene encodes CDR1 SGHRS and CDR2 YFSETQ. The CDR3 has 15 residues. CDR3 protein: CASSLAGQLEETQYF. The CDR3 nucleotides read TGCGCCAGCAGCTTGGCGGGACAGTTAGAAGAGACCCAGTACTTC.

The chain has TRBV15 and TRBJ2-2; D may correspond to TRBD1 or TRBD2 (5 bases each). The length of the CDR3 is 14 residues. CDR1 and CDR2 (germline): LNHNV, YYDKDF (reference sequence). The V end was cut by 5 bases, the J end by 0 bases, with 7 bases between. CDR3 residues: CATSWGTNTGELFF. The CDR3 region has the DNA TGTGCCACCAGCTGGGGGACGAACACCGGGGAGCTGTTTTTT.

The gene calls are TRBV7-2 and TRBJ1-3; D is ambiguous. CDR1 is SGHTA, CDR2 FQGNSA, per germline. This CDR3 has 16 amino acids. Trimming removed 1 base at V and 3 bases at J, with 13 bases between. CDR3 loop: CASSLGSLGSGNTIYF. CDR3 in DNA: TGTGCCAGCAGCTTAGGGTCGCTGGGAAGTGGAAACACCATATATTTT.

This chain connects TRBV20-1 to TRBJ2-2, with 8 bases identical to TRBD2. Germline V CDR1 and CDR2: DFQATT, SNEGSKA (reference sequence). The CDR3 loop spans 16 amino acids. The V segment lost 2 bases and the J segment 2 bases; nucleotides outside the gene matches: 7. DNA of the CDR3: TGCAGTGCTAGAACAACTAGCGGCTTTAACACCGGGGAGCTGTTTTTT. As protein: CSARTTSGFNTGELFF.

The chain recombines TRBV13 with TRBJ2-7; D unclear. This CDR3 has 11 amino acids. Germline values: CDR1 PRHDT, CDR2 FYEKMQ (reference sequence). Trimming shortened V by 3 bases and J by 6 bases, and 6 bases separated the two germline ends. DNA of the CDR3: TGTGCCAGCAGCTTTCGCGGCGAGCAGTACTTC. It translates to CASSFRGEQYF.

This clonotype has only one observation. The chain has TRBV12-3 or TRBV12-4 and TRBJ1-1, with no clear D. Trimming pared 1 base from V and 4 bases from J, leaving 7 bases between. This CDR3 is 13 amino acids long. As DNA, the CDR3 is TGTGCCAGCAGTTTAGTTGGGAGCACTGAAGCTTTCTTT. Residues: CASSLVGSTEAFF.

The chain uses TRBV20-1 and TRBJ1-2, with 7 bases identical to TRBD1. CDR3 length: 14 amino acids. V lost 5 bases, J lost 4 bases, and 10 bases stayed unmatched. Germline V gene sequence: CDR1 DFQATT, CDR2 SNEGSKA (reference sequence). CDR3 nucleotides: TGCAGTGCTTTCTCCACAGGGGCATTCTATGGCTACACCTTC. Translation gives CSAFSTGAFYGYTF.

CDR3 sequence reads: CASSLSGASYNEQFF. The CDR3 DNA reads as TGTGCCAGCAGCCTCAGCGGGGCCTCCTACAATGAGCAGTTCTTC. The chain joins TRBV7-3 to TRBJ2-1; TRBD2 matches 7 bases. The CDR3 runs to 15 residues. Germline V lookup: CDR1 SGHTA, CDR2 FQGTGA. The trim removed 5 bases at V and 0 bases at J, leaving 4 bases unmatched.

V usage is TRBV29-1 and J usage is TRBJ2-3; unclear D gene. The CDR3 sequence is 11 residues long. From germline, CDR1 is SQVTM and CDR2 ANQGSEA. Trimming took 7 bases from V and 2 from J, leaving 7 bases between them. CDR3 residues: CSASFTDTQYF. In DNA form, the CDR3 reads TGCAGCGCCTCTTTCACAGATACGCAGTATTTT.

CDR3 region: CASSLLGGSSYNEQFF. The CDR3, as DNA: TGCGCCAGCAGCTTGTTGGGGGGGAGCTCCTACAATGAGCAGTTCTTC. The chain couples TRBV5-1 to TRBJ2-1, with 7 bases that match TRBD2. The CDR3 runs to 16 residues. The germline V gene has CDR1 SGHRS and CDR2 YFSETQ. The V segment lost 1 base and the J segment 0 bases; nucleotides outside the gene matches: 4.

The chain employs TRBV27 and TRBJ2-1; TRBD1 aligns across 8 bases. V shed 6 bases, J shed 9 bases, and the junction held 16 bases outside the gene matches. The CDR3 extends over 16 amino acids. The germline gives CDR1 MNHEY, CDR2 SMNVEV (reference sequence). CDR3 amino acids: CASRTDRGHAGSEQFF. Written as DNA, the CDR3 is TGTGCCAGCAGGACCGACAGGGGTCACGCTGGTAGTGAGCAGTTCTTC.

CDR3 in amino acids: CASSLSFDREAGNTIYF. As DNA, the CDR3 is TGTGCCAGCAGCTTATCTTTCGACAGGGAGGCTGGAAACACCATATATTTT. V gene TRBV7-2 combines with J gene TRBJ1-3; TRBD1 agrees at 7 bases. There are 17 residues in the CDR3. CDR1 SGHTA and CDR2 FQGNSA come from the germline V gene. V trimming: 2 bases; J trimming: 2 bases; junction bases outside the gene matches: 9.

This chain uses TRBV20-1 with TRBJ2-3, with D unclear. Trimming took off 6 bases at V and 5 bases at J, with 9 bases between the two ends. The CDR3 is made up of 11 amino acids. Per germline, CDR1 DFQATT and CDR2 SNEGSKA (reference sequence). The CDR3 DNA is TGCAGTGCCGGCCCTGAAGATACGCAGTATTTT. This sequence encodes CSAGPEDTQYF.